This T cell receptor beta chain was sequenced for a study of blood T cell repertoires in COVID-19. This CDR3 comprises 15 residues. V lost 1 base and J lost 5; bases outside the gene matches: 5. Germline CDR1 MGHDK, CDR2 SYGVNS. The table came from immunoSEQ multiplex PCR; TCRdb's copy has only in-frame clones and leaves some out. The data show roughly 360,000 clones, with around 87% seen just once and 1% to 1.5% held by the top ten. V gene TRBV25-1 combines with J gene TRBJ1-1; 9 bases fit TRBD1. The sequence came from a man aged 30-40 years who had recovered from COVID-19. The sequenced material came from PBMCs or T cells enriched from blood (not recorded which). The CDR3 sequence: CASSEWGQGRTEAFF. In DNA, the CDR3 is TGTGCCAGCAGTGAATGGGGACAGGGCAGGACTGAAGCTTTCTTT. Complete variable domain (other parts from reference TRBV25-1 and TRBJ1-1): EADIYQTPRYLVIGTGKKITLECSQTMGHDKMYWYQQDPGMELHLIHYSYGVNSTEKGDLSSESTVSRIRTEHFPLTLESARPSHTSQYLCASSEWGQGRTEAFFGQGTRLTVV.